This T cell receptor (beta chain) is drawn from a study of shared clonotypes between healthy human individuals (dated by TCRdb to 2018 to 2021). For the wider study: A couple of women and three men aged 18 to 49 years were included in the cohort. To increase sequencing depth and limit assay-specific biases, TCR repertoire library preparation and sequencing were carried out by different laboratories using diverse techniques. Between about 0.85 and 9.5 billion PBMCs per donor were obtained by leukapheresis. To estimate repertoire size and how much clonotypes are shared between individuals, the study performed deep sequencing of blood TCR repertoires from a few healthy adults. Per donor, three plates each were used for CD4 naive and CD4 memory, two for CD8 naive, and one for CD8 memory.

The investigation overall reported the following: Larger estimated clonotype richness was generally found for naive subsets than for memory subsets. Sampling was limited to blood, and TCR repertoires in tissue likely differ from TCR repertoires in blood. Because the study included a small number of donors, the genetic and exposure-history diversity represented was limited. Even with the large sequencing depth, rarefaction of the sorted-subset datasets indicated that sequencing was incomplete. When several donors were compared, the shared fraction of clonotypes was around 5.1% for naive CD4, about 4% for naive CD8, about 2.5% for memory CD4, and 0.4% for memory CD8. Pairwise subsampling indicated that sequencing depth was expected to affect the degree of clonotype sharing among donors. Compared with non-shared clonotypes, clonotypes shared by all four sorted-subset donors had higher generation probabilities.

CD8 naive samples were CD45RO-negative cells positively selected for CCR7, giving a CD45RA+CCR7+ population that excluded TemRA cells. Donors were healthy HIV-negative adults with no recently reported acute infections or vaccinations. Every donor was a Caucasian adult living in Nashville, Tennessee, USA. After blood collection by leukapheresis, PBMCs were isolated using Ficoll-Histopaque density gradient centrifugation and then cryopreserved in the vapor phase of liquid nitrogen. Analytical flow cytometry was used to check the purity and quantity of each magnetically sorted T cell population. Genomic DNA was isolated from every sorted fraction and measured by UV absorbance on a Nanodrop 2000c. With regard to this clone: The antigen it binds to is not known. The sample holds no much larger clone one base away, and base qualities are not on file.

Reading from cysteine to phenylalanine, the CDR3 counts 15 amino acids. The entry retains the CDR3 DNA only, 45 bases that are in frame from base 1. The junction shows trimming of 5 bases on V and 1 base on J, plus 15 bases between the germline ends. The CDR1 and CDR2 encoded by the germline V gene are SGHTA and FQGTGA. TCR CDR3 regions were amplified from genomic DNA by multiplex PCR using the deep immunoSEQ assay. Extracted genomic DNA from each cell subset was distributed evenly across all wells of several immunoSEQ 96-well plates, and each plate was treated as a replicate. For sorted subsets, about 210 ng of genomic DNA, equivalent to 25,000 to 30,000 T cell genomes, went into each replicate PCR. The purified libraries were quantified using a Qubit 3.0 fluorometer, sized with a Bioanalyzer 2100, and then quantified again using the KAPA Library Quantification kit. Every immunoSEQ 96-well plate was sequenced on a separate single-read 150-cycle Illumina NextSeq 550 flow cell. Concerning the study's data processing: Because the immunoSEQ output held only junctional sequences and lacked quality scores, the filtering could not match the filtering applied to full-length reads. To assign V/J genes and CDR3, sequences were annotated against IMGT germline references using PyIR, a Python wrapper for IgBLAST v1.9. Any read was removed if the V/J assignment was weak (E-value above 1e-6), the CDR3 was missing, or the read contained stop codons, out-of-frame junctions, or ambiguous translated residues. V3J clonotypes were defined by identical inferred V gene, J gene, and CDR3 amino acid sequence. To compute the percentage overlap between repertoires, the number of shared unique clonotypes was divided by the size of the smaller repertoire. RTK rarefaction, the Chao1 estimator, and Recon v2.1 estimates of unobserved clonotypes were used to assess repertoire richness. Generation probabilities were computed with OLGA for all TCRbeta clonotypes obtained by the gDNA method from several donors. TCRdb stores this immuneACCESS table with in-frame sequences only. Part of the clones is absent; in the studies checked, under half of the shortfall reflects unresolved V genes, and no reason is known for the rest. That table gives V, J and clone size, and the DNA gave D and trimming. For this sample there are millions of clones; 85% to 95% appear just once. The ten largest clones take up 1.7% of the sample.

The rearrangement combines TRBV7-3 with TRBJ2-7; the D gene could be either TRBD1 or TRBD2, each agreeing at 5 bases. Sequences were obtained from naive CD8+ T cells from PBMCs. What the cell subset or site label conveys for this sample: CD45RA+CCR7+. This TCR came from a man aged 18-30 years in good health. Some clones in this sample may be carry-over from other donors' samples. The CDR3 here reads CASSPGTSASYEQYF. The base sequence is TGTGCCAGCAGCCCCGGGACGTCTGCTTCCTACGAGCAGTACTTC.